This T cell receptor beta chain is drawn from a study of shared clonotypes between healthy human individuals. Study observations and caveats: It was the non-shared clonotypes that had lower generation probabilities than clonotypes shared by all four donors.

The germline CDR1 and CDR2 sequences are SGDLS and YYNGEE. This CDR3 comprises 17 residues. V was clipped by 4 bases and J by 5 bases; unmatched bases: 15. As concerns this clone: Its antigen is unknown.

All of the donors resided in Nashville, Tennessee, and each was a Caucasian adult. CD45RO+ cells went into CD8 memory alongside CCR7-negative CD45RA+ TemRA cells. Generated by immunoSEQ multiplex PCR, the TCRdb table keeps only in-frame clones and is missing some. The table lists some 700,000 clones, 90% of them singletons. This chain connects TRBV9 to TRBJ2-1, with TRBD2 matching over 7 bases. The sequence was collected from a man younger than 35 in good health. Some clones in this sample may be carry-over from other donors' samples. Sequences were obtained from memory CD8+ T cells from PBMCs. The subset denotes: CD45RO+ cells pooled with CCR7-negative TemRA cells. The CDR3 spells CASSQLRGTGGHNEQFF. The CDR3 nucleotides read TGTGCCAGCAGCCAACTGCGGGGGACTGGGGGTCACAATGAGCAGTTCTTC.